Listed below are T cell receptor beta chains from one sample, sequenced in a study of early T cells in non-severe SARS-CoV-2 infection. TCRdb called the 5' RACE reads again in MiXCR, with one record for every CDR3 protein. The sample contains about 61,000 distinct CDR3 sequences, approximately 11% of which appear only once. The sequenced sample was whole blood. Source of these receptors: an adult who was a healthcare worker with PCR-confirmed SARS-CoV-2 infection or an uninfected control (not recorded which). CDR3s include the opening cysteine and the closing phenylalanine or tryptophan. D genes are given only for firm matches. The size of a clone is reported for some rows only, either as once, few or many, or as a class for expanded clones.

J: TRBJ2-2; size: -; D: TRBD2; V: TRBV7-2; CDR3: CASSPGGSTGELFF; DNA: TGTGCCAGCAGCCCGGGGGGTAGCACCGGGGAGCTGTTTTTT
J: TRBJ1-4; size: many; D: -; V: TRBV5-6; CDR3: CASSSSDHPLGEKLFF; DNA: TGTGCCAGCAGCTCCTCGGACCACCCCCTGGGAGAAAAACTGTTTTTT
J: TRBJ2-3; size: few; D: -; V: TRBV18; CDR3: CASSGVAEDTQYF; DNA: TGTGCCAGCTCAGGGGTAGCGGAAGATACGCAGTATTTT
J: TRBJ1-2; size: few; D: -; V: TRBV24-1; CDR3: CASYSGYTF; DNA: TGTGCCTCTTACAGTGGCTACACCTTC
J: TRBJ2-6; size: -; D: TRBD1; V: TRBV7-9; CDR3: CASRDRAGANVLTF; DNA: TGTGCCAGCAGGGACAGGGCTGGGGCCAACGTCCTGACTTTC
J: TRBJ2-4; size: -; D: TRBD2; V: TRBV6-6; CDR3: CASSYSAGGTKNIQYF; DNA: TGTGCCAGCAGTTACTCGGCGGGGGGGACCAAAAACATTCAGTACTTC
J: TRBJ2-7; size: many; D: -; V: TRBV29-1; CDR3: CSVVPLLVGETYEQYF; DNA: TGCAGCGTTGTGCCCCTCCTTGTAGGTGAGACCTACGAGCAGTACTTC
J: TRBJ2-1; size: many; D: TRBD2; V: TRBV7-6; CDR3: CASSLGRVLGLDYNEQFF; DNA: TGTGCCAGCAGCTTAGGTCGTGTGTTGGGACTAGATTACAATGAGCAGTTCTTC
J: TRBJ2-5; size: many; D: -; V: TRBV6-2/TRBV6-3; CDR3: CASRNAGEETQYF; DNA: TGTGCCAGCAGGAATGCAGGGGAAGAGACCCAGTACTTC
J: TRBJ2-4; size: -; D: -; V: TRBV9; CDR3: CASSVGTQSNIQYF; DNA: TGTGCCAGCAGCGTAGGGACTCAATCAAACATTCAGTACTTC
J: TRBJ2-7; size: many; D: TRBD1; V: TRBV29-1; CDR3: CSVRGGPPDEQYF; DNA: TGCAGCGTGCGAGGGGGCCCTCCAGACGAGCAGTACTTC
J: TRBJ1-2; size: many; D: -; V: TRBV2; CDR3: CASRTIPRQRGYGYTF; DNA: TGTGCCAGCAGAACCATTCCCCGACAGCGAGGGTATGGCTACACCTTC
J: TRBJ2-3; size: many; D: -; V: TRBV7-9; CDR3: CASSPAPRGTDTQYF; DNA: TGTGCCAGCAGCCCCGCCCCGAGGGGCACAGATACGCAGTATTTT
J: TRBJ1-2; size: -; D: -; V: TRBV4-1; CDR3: CASSHVAGSYGYTF; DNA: TGCGCCAGCAGCCACGTCGCAGGGTCCTATGGCTACACCTTC
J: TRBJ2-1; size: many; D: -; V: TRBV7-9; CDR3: CASSSSGAARDSYNEQFF; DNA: TGTGCCAGCAGTTCATCAGGGGCGGCGCGGGACTCCTACAATGAGCAGTTCTTC
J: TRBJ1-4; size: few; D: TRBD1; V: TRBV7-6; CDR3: CASSTGQGTPGNEKLFF; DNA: TGTGCCAGCAGCACGGGACAGGGAACCCCGGGTAATGAAAAACTGTTTTTT
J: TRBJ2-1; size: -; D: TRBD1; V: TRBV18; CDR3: CASSPGTGWSYNEQFF; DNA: TGTGCCAGCTCACCTGGGACAGGCTGGTCCTACAATGAGCAGTTCTTC
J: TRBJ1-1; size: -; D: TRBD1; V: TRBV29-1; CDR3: CSVARQGRNTEAFF; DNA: TGCAGCGTTGCCCGACAGGGAAGGAACACTGAAGCTTTCTTT
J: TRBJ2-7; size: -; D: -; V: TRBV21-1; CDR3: CASSTTSPIRSYEQYF; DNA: TGTGCCAGCAGCACGACCAGTCCGATCAGGTCTTACGAGCAGTACTTC
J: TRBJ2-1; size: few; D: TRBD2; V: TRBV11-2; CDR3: CASSLDGTSHEQFF; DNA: TGTGCCAGCAGCTTAGACGGGACTAGCCATGAGCAGTTCTTC
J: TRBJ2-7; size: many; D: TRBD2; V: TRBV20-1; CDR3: CSARDSSGGSSYEQYF; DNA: TGCAGTGCTAGAGATAGTAGCGGGGGTTCCTCCTACGAGCAGTACTTC
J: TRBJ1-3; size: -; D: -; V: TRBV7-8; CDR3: CASSLGASFGNTIYF; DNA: TGTGCCAGCAGCTTAGGGGCCAGCTTTGGAAACACCATATATTTT
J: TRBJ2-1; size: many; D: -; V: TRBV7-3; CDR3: CASSAGGHEQFF; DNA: TGTGCCAGCAGCGCTGGGGGCCATGAGCAGTTCTTC
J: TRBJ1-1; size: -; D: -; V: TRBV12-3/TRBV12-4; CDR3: CASSFSANTEAFF; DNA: TGTGCCAGCAGTTTCTCGGCAAACACTGAAGCTTTCTTT
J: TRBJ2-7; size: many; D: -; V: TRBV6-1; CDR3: CATLSWGSSYEQYF; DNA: TGTGCCACCTTATCGTGGGGTAGCTCCTACGAGCAGTACTTC
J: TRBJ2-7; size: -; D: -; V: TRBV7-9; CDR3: CASSFSGGRSYEQYF; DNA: TGTGCCAGCAGCTTTTCGGGGGGCCGCTCCTACGAGCAGTACTTC
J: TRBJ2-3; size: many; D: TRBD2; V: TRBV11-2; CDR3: CASSPGTSFPDTQYF; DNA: TGTGCCAGCAGCCCCGGGACTAGCTTCCCAGATACGCAGTATTTT
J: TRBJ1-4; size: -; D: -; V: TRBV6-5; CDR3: CASSYSPTGANEKLFF; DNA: TGTGCCAGCAGTTACTCTCCGACAGGCGCGAATGAAAAACTGTTTTTT
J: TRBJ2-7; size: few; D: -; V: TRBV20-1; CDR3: CSAGLATPSYEQYF; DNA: TGCAGTGCTGGACTGGCGACCCCCTCCTACGAGCAGTACTTC
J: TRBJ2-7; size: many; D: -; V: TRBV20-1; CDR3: CSARVGRAVYEQYF; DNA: TGCAGTGCTAGAGTTGGGCGGGCGGTCTACGAGCAGTACTTC
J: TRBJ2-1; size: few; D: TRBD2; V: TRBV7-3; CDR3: CASSLGLAHPPIF; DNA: TGTGCCAGCAGCCTGGGACTAGCGCACCCCCCCATCTTC
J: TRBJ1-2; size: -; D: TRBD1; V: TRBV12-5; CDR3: CASGHRDRGDYGYTF; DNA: TGTGCTAGTGGTCACCGGGACAGGGGGGATTATGGCTACACCTTC
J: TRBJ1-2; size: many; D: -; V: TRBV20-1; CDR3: CSARGATNYGYTF; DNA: TGCAGTGCTAGGGGAGCGACTAACTATGGCTACACCTTC
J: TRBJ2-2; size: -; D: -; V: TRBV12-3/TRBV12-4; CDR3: CASSFYGELFF; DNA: TGTGCCAGCAGTTTTTACGGGGAGCTGTTTTTT
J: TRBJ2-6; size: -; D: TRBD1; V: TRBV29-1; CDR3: CSVEPGQGNVLTF; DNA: TGCAGCGTTGAACCCGGACAGGGGAACGTCCTGACTTTC
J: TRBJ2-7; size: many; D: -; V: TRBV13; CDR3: CASSPTGRSGEQYF; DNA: TGTGCCAGCAGTCCCACCGGCAGATCCGGGGAGCAGTACTTC
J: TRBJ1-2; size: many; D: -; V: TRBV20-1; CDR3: CSAGTHHPNYGYTF; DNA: TGCAGTGCCGGGACACACCACCCGAACTATGGCTACACCTTC
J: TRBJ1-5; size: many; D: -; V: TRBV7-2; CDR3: CASSLVRGSGNQPQHF; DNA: TGTGCCAGCAGCTTAGTTCGGGGTTCAGGCAATCAGCCCCAGCATTTT
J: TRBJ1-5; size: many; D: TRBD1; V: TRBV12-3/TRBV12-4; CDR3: CASRPAGGLDQPQHF; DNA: TGTGCCAGCAGACCCGCAGGGGGCTTGGATCAGCCCCAGCATTTT
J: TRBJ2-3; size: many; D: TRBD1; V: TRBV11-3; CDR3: CASSLGTGGTDTQYF; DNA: TGTGCCAGCAGCTTAGGCACAGGGGGCACAGATACGCAGTATTTT
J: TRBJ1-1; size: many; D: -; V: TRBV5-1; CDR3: CASSLVLVGNTEAFF; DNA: TGCGCCAGCAGCTTGGTTTTGGTTGGGAACACTGAAGCTTTCTTT
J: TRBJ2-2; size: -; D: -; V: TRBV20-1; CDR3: CSARDLGELFF; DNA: TGCAGTGCTAGAGATTTAGGGGAGCTGTTTTTT
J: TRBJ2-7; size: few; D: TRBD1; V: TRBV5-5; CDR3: CASSPRWGTGIYEQYF; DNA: TGTGCCAGCAGCCCTAGATGGGGGACAGGGATTTACGAGCAGTACTTC
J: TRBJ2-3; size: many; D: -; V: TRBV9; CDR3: CASSLTSTDTQYF; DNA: TGTGCCAGCAGCCTGACTAGCACAGATACGCAGTATTTT
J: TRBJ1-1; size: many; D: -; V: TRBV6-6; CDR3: CASSGTSTRVNTEAFF; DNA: TGTGCCAGCAGCGGAACAAGCACCAGGGTGAACACTGAAGCTTTCTTT
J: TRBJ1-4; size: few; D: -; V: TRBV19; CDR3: CASGQPANEKLFF; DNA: TGTGCCAGTGGACAGCCTGCTAATGAAAAACTGTTTTTT
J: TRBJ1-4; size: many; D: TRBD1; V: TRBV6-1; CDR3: CASTRDRGFTTNEKLFF; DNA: TGTGCCAGCACCAGGGACAGGGGGTTTACAACTAATGAAAAACTGTTTTTT
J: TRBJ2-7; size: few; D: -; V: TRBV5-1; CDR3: CASSSLIGPGQYF; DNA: TGCGCCAGCAGCTCTCTTATAGGACCAGGCCAGTACTTC
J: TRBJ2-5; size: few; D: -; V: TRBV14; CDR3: CASSSHPGETQYF; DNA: TGTGCCAGCAGCTCCCACCCCGGGGAGACCCAGTACTTC
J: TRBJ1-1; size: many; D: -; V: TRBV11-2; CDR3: CASSLDRGPWAEAFF; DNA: TGTGCCAGCAGCTTAGATCGTGGGCCTTGGGCTGAAGCTTTCTTT
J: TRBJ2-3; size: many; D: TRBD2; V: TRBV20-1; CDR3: CSAPQTSGGARGVDTQYF; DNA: TGCAGTGCTCCCCAGACTAGCGGGGGGGCCAGAGGGGTAGATACGCAGTATTTT
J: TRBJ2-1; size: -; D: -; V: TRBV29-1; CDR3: CSATRVSFNEQFF; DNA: TGCAGCGCCACGAGGGTATCCTTCAATGAGCAGTTCTTC
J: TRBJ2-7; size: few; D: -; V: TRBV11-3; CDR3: CASRGPGQNYEQYF; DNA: TGTGCCAGCAGGGGACCGGGACAAAACTACGAGCAGTACTTC
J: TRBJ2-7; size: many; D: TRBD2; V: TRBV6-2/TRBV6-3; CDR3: CASSYALAGKRGEQYF; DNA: TGTGCCAGCAGTTACGCACTAGCGGGGAAGCGGGGCGAGCAGTACTTC
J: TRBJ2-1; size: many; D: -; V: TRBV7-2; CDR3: CASSNRGAGEGSYNEQFF; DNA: TGTGCCAGCAGTAATAGAGGGGCAGGGGAAGGGTCCTACAATGAGCAGTTCTTC
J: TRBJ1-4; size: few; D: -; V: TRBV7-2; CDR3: CASSLWGSPPRNEKLFF; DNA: TGTGCCAGCAGCTTATGGGGCTCGCCGCCCCGTAATGAAAAACTGTTTTTT
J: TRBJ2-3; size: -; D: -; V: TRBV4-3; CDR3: CASSRDSDTQYF; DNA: TGCGCCAGCAGTCGGGACTCAGATACGCAGTATTTT
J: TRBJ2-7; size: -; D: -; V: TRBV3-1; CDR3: CASSQGGGTYEQYF; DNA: TGTGCCAGCAGCCAAGGAGGGGGAACCTACGAGCAGTACTTC
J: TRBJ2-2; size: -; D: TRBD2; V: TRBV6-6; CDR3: CASSYSGLAGANTGELFF; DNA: TGTGCCAGCAGTTACTCGGGACTAGCGGGGGCGAACACCGGGGAGCTGTTTTTT
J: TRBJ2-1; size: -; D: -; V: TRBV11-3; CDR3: CASSSNDEQFF; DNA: TGTGCCAGCAGCTCGAACGATGAGCAGTTCTTC